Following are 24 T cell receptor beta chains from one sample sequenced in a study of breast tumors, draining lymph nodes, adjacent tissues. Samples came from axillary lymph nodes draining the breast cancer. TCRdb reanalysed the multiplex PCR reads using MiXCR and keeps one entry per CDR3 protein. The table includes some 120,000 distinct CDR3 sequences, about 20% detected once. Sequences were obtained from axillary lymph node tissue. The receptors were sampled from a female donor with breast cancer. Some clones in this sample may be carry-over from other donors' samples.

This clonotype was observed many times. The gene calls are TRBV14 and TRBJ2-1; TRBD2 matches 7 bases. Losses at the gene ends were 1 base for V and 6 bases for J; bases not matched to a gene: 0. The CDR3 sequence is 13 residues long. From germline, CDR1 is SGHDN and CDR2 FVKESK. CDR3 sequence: CASSQGGGNEQFF. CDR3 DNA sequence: TGTGCCAGCAGCCAAGGCGGGGGCAATGAGCAGTTCTTC.

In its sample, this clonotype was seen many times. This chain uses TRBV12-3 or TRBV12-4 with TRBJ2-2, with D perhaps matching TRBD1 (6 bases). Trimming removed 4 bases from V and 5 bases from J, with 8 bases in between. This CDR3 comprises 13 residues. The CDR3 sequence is CASSSGQTGELFF. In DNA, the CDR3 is TGTGCCAGCAGTTCCGGACAGACCGGGGAGCTGTTTTTT.

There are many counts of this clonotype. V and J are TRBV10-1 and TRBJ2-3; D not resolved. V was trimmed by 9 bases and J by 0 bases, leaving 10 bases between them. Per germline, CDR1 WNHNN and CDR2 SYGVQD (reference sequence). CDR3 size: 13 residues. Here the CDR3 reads CASGPRSTDTQYF. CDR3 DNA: TGCGCCAGTGGACCGAGAAGCACAGATACGCAGTATTTT.

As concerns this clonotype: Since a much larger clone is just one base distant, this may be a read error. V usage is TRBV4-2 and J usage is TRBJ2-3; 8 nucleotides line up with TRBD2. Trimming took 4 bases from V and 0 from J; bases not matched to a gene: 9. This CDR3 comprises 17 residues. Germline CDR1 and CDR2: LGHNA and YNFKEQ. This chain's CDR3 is CASSRRRGGVSTDTQYF. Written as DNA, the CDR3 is TGTGCCAGCAGCCGAAGACGGGGGGGCGTCAGCACAGATACGCAGTATTTT.

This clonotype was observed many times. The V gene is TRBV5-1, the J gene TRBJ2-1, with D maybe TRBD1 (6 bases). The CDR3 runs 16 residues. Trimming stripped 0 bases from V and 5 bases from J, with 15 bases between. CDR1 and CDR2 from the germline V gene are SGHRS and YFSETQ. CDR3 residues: CASSLGWGRRDNEQFF. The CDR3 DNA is TGCGCCAGCAGCTTGGGTTGGGGGCGCAGGGACAATGAGCAGTTCTTC.

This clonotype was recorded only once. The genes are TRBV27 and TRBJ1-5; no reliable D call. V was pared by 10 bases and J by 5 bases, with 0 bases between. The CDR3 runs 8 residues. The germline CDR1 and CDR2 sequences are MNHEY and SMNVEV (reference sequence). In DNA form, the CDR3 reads TGTGCCAATCAGCCCCAGCATTTT. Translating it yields CANQPQHF.

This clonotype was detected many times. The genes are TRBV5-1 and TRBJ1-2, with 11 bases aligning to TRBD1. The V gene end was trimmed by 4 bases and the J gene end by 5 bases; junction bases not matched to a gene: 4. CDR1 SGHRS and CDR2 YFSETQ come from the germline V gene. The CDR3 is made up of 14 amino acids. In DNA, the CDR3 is TGCGCCAGCAGCCGCGGACAGGGGGCGTATGGCTACACCTTC. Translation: CASSRGQGAYGYTF.

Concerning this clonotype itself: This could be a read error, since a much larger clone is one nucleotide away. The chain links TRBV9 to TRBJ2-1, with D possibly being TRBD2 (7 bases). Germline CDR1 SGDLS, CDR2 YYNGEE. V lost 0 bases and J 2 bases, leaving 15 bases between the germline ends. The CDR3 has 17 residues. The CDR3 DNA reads TGTGCCAGCAGCGTAGGGGGGGGCGGCGGAGCCTACAATGAGCAGTTCTTC. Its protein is CASSVGGGGGAYNEQFF.

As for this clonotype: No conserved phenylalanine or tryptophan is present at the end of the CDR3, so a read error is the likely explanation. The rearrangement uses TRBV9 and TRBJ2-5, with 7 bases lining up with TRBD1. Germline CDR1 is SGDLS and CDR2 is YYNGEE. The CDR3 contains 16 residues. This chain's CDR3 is CASSGGGGQPKETQYS. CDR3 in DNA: TGTGCCAGCAGCGGCGGTGGGGGACAGCCTAAAGAGACTCAGTACTCC.

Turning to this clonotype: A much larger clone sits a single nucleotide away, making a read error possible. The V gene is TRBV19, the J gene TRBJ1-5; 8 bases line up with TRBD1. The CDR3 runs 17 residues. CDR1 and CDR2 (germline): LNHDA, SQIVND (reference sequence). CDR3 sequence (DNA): TGTGCCAGTAGATTAGTAGGGGGGACAGGTCGGAATCGGCCCCAGCATTTT. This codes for CASRLVGGTGRNRPQHF. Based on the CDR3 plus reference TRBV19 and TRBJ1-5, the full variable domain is DGGITQSPKYLFRKEGQNVTLSCEQNLNHDAMYWYRQDPGQGLRLIYYSQIVNDFQKGDIAEGYSVSREKKESFPLTVTSAQKNPTAFYLCASRLVGGTGRNRPQHFGDGTRLSIL.

CDR3 in amino acids: CASSEGPGQSTDTQYF. The CDR3 DNA follows: TGTGCCAGCAGTGAAGGGCCGGGACAGAGCACAGATACGCAGTATTTT. The chain has TRBV6-1 and TRBJ2-3, with 7 bases identical to TRBD1. The CDR3 loop spans 16 amino acids. The germline CDR1 and CDR2 sequences are MNHNS and SASEGT. J lost 0 bases, V lost 1 base, and 4 bases had no gene match.

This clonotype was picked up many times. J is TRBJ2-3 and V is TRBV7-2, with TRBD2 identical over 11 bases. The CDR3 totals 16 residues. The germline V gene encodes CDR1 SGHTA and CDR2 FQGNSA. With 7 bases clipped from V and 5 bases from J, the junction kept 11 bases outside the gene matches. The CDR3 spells CASTYTSGSRVDTQYF. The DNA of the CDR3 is TGTGCCAGCACATACACTAGCGGGAGTCGGGTAGATACGCAGTATTTT.

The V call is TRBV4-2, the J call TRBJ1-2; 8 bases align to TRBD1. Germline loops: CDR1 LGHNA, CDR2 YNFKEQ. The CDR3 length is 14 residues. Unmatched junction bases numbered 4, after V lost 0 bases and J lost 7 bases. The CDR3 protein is CASSQDRTGLGYTF. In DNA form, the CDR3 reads TGTGCCAGCAGCCAAGATAGGACAGGGCTTGGCTACACCTTC.

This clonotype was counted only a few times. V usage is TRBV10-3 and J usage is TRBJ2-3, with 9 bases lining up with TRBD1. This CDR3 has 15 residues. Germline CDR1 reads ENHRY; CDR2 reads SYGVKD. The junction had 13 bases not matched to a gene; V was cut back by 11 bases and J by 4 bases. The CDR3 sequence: CAAGAGTGSPDTQYF. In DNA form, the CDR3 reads TGTGCCGCAGGGGCCGGGACAGGGAGCCCAGATACGCAGTATTTT.

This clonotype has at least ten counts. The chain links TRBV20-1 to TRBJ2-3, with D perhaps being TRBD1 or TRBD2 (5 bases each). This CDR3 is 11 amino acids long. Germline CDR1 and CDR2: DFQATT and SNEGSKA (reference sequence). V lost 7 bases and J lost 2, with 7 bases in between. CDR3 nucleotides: TGCAGTGTCGGGGCCACAGATACGCAGTATTTT. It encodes CSVGATDTQYF.

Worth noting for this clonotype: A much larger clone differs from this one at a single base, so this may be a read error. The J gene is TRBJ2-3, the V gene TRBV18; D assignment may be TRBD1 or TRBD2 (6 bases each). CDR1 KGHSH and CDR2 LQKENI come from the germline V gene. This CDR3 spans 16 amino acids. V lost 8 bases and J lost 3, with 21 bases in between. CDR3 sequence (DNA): TGTGCCAGCAGTGCCCTCGGGGGCGGGAATACAGATACGCAGTATTTT. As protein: CASSALGGGNTDTQYF.

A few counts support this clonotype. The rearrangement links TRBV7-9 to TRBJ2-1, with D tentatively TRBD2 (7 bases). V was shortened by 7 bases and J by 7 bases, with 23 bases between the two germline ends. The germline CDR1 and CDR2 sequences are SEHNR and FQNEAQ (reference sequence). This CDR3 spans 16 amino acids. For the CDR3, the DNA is TGTGCCAGCAATCTATGGGGGGCTAGCGGATTTAATGAGCAGTTCTTC. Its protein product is CASNLWGASGFNEQFF.

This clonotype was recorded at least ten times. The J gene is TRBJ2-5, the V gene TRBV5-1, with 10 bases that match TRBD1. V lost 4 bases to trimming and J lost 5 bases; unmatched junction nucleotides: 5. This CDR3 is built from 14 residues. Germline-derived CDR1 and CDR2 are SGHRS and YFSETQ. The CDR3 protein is CASSGQGGRETQYF. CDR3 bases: TGCGCCAGCAGCGGACAGGGGGGTAGGGAGACCCAGTACTTC.

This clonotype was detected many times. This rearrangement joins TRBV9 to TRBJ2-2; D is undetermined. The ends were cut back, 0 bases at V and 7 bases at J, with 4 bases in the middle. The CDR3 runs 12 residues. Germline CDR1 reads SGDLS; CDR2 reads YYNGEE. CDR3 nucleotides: TGTGCCAGCAGCGTAGTTGACGGGGAGCTGTTTTTT. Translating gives CASSVVDGELFF.

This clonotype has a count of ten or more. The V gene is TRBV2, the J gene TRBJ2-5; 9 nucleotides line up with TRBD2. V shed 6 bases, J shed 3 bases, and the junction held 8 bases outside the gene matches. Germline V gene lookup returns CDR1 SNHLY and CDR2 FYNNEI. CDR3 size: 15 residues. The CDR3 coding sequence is TGTGCCAGCAGGGTATCTAGCGGGGTCGAAGAGACCCAGTACTTC. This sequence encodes CASRVSSGVEETQYF.

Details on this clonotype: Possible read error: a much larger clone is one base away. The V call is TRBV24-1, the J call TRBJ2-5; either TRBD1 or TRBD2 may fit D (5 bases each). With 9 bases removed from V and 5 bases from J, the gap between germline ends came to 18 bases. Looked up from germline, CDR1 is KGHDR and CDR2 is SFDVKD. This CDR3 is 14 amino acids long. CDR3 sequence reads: CATGGRWDGETQYF. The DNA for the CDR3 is TGTGCCACCGGTGGCCGGTGGGACGGGGAGACCCAGTACTTC.

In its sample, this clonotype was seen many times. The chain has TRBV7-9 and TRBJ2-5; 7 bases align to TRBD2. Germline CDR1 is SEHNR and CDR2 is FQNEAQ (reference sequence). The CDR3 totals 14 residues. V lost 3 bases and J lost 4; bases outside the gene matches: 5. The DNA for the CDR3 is TGTGCCAGCAGCTTTATCCTAGCGGTAGAGACCCAGTACTTC. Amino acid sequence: CASSFILAVETQYF.

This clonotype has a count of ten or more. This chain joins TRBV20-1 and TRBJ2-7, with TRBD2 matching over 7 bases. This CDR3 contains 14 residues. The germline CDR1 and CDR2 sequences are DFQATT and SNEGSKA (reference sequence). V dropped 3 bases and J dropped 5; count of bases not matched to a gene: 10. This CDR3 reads CSARARGLGDEQYF. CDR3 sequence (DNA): TGCAGTGCTAGGGCAAGAGGACTAGGAGACGAGCAGTACTTC.

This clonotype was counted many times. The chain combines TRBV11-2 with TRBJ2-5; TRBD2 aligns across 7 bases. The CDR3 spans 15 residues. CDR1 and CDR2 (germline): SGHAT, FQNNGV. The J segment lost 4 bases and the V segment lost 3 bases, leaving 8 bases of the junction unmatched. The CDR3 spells CASSFGTTRRETQYF. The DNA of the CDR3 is TGTGCCAGCAGCTTTGGGACTACCAGACGAGAGACCCAGTACTTC.